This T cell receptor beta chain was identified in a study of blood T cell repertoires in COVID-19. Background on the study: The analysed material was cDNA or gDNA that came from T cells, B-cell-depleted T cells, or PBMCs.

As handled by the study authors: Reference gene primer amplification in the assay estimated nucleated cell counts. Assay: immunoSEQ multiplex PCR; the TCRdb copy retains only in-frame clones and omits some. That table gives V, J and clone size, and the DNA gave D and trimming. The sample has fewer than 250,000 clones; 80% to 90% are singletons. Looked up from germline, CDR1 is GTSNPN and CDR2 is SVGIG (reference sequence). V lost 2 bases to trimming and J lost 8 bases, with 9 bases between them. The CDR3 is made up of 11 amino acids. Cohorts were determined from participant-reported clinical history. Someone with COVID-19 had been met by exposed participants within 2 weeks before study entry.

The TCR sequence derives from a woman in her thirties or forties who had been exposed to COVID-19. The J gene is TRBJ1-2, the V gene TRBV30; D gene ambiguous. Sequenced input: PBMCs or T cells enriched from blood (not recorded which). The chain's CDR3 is CAWSSGGGYTF. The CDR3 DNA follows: TGTGCCTGGAGTAGCGGCGGGGGCTACACCTTC. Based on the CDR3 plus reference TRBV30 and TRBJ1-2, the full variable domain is SQTIHQWPATLVQPVGSPLSLECTVEGTSNPNLYWYRQAAGRGLQLLFYSVGIGQISSEVPQNLSASRPQDRQFILSSKKLLLSDSGFYLCAWSSGGGYTFGSGTRLTVV.